A single sample is the source of the 24 T cell receptor beta chains below, sequenced in a study of cytomegalovirus exposure and HLA in healthy donors. PCR was performed using 60 Vbeta and 13 Jbeta primers. The assay was immunoSEQ multiplex PCR, and TCRdb's table has in-frame clones only and misses some. Counted here are 80,000 or so clones, roughly 74% occurring once; the ten biggest clones make up roughly 3.5%. What was sequenced was PBMCs. The source of these receptors is a man between 35 and 55 years old in good health and CMV-seronegative.

The chain is built from TRBV29-1 and TRBJ2-1; D call uncertain. The germline V and J ends were trimmed by 4 bases and 4 bases, with 5 bases remaining between them. Germline-derived CDR1 and CDR2 are SQVTM and ANQGSEA. CDR3 length: 11 residues. The DNA for the CDR3 is TGCAGCGTTGGTCTATACAATGAGCAGTTCTTC. This codes for CSVGLYNEQFF.

In regard to this clone: The sample carries other DNA sequences with the same CDR3. This rearrangement joins TRBV6-6 to TRBJ2-3, with D uncertain. V was trimmed by 4 bases and J by 5 bases, leaving 4 bases between them. CDR1 is MNHNY, CDR2 SVGAGI, per germline (reference sequence). The CDR3 is 11 amino acids. CDR3 sequence (DNA): TGTGCCAGCAGTTCCAAAGATACGCAGTATTTT. Translating it yields CASSSKDTQYF.

The table lists this clone with a few counts. This chain joins TRBV7-9 and TRBJ1-1; perhaps TRBD1 as D (5 bases). This CDR3 has 13 amino acids. Per germline, CDR1 SEHNR and CDR2 FQNEAQ (reference sequence). V gave up 4 bases and J gave up 2 bases, with 8 bases separating them. The CDR3, as DNA: TGTGCCAGCAGCTACGACAGCAACACTGAAGCTTTCTTT. Amino acids: CASSYDSNTEAFF.

The chain joins TRBV27 to TRBJ1-2; maybe TRBD1 (6 bases). Germline loops: CDR1 MNHEY, CDR2 SMNVEV (reference sequence). This CDR3 comprises 13 residues. Trimming shortened V by 2 bases and J by 7 bases, and 11 bases separated the two germline ends. CDR3 nucleotides: TGTGCCAGCAGTTTAGCGGGGGCGCGTGGCTACACCTTC. Protein: CASSLAGARGYTF.

The chain is built from TRBV5-1 and TRBJ1-1; 10 nucleotides agree with TRBD1. V dropped 4 bases and J dropped 0; count of bases not matched to a gene: 6. This CDR3 has 16 amino acids. Per germline, CDR1 SGHRS and CDR2 YFSETQ. CDR3 in amino acids: CASSDGQGVLNTEAFF. CDR3 sequence (DNA): TGCGCCAGCAGCGATGGACAGGGGGTATTGAACACTGAAGCTTTCTTT.

This clone was picked up a small number of times. V usage is TRBV2 and J usage is TRBJ1-2, with D perhaps TRBD1 (5 bases). V was cut by 4 bases and J by 0 bases, with 6 bases left in between. The length of the CDR3 is 13 residues. CDR1 and CDR2 (germline): SNHLY, FYNNEI. This CDR3 reads CASSATANYGYTF. As DNA, the CDR3 is TGTGCCAGCAGTGCGACAGCTAACTATGGCTACACCTTC.

The V call is TRBV7-9, the J call TRBJ2-1, with TRBD2 matching over 7 bases. Germline CDR1 and CDR2: SEHNR and FQNEAQ (reference sequence). V was clipped by 6 bases and J by 4 bases; unmatched bases: 18. This CDR3 comprises 18 residues. CDR3 loop: CASRGDAGVRTSYNEQFF. In DNA, the CDR3 is TGTGCCAGCAGGGGCGACGCGGGGGTGAGGACGTCATACAATGAGCAGTTCTTC.

CDR3: CASSRLVRGNSYEQYF. The CDR3 coding sequence is TGTGCCAGCAGCCGCCTAGTTAGGGGAAACTCCTACGAGCAGTACTTC. The V and J genes are TRBV11-2 and TRBJ2-7; D possibly corresponds to TRBD1 (5 bases). Per germline, CDR1 SGHAT and CDR2 FQNNGV. V gave up 5 bases and J gave up 0 bases, with 17 bases separating them. The CDR3 extends over 16 amino acids.

The J gene is TRBJ1-4, the V gene TRBV19, with 9 bases that match TRBD1. Germline lookup yields CDR1 LNHDA and CDR2 SQIVND (reference sequence). With V trimmed by 6 bases and J by 7 bases, 12 bases remained unmatched. The CDR3 covers 16 residues. The CDR3 reads CASRLSPGTGTEKLFF. The CDR3 coding sequence is TGTGCCAGTAGGCTATCCCCCGGGACAGGGACTGAAAAACTGTTTTTT.

The J gene is TRBJ1-1, the V gene TRBV7-8; tentatively, D is TRBD1 (6 bases). Trimming took 6 bases from V and 3 from J, leaving 17 bases between them. The CDR3 has 15 residues. The germline CDR1 and CDR2 sequences are SGHVS and FQNEAQ. The CDR3 spells CASSLQGLGYTEAFF. The CDR3 DNA follows: TGTGCCAGCAGTTTACAGGGTCTTGGCTACACTGAAGCTTTCTTT. Complete variable domain (other parts from reference TRBV7-8 and TRBJ1-1): GAGVSQSPRYKVAKRGQDVALRCDPISGHVSLFWYQQALGQGPEFLTYFQNEAQLDKSGLPSDRFFAERPEGSVSTLKIQRTQQEDSAVYLCASSLQGLGYTEAFFGQGTRLTVV.

V gene TRBV7-8 combines with J gene TRBJ2-7; possibly TRBD1 for D (6 bases). Germline values: CDR1 SGHVS, CDR2 FQNEAQ. This CDR3 is built from 15 residues. Trimming took 1 base from V and 2 from J, leaving 12 bases between them. The CDR3 DNA reads as TGTGCCAGCAGCTTAGGGGCCGGACAGACCTACGAGCAGTACTTC. Protein sequence: CASSLGAGQTYEQYF.

The chain carries TRBV4-2 and TRBJ2-5; D possibly corresponds to TRBD2 (6 bases). Trimming cost V 1 base and J 2 bases, with 11 bases left between them. The germline V gene encodes CDR1 LGHNA and CDR2 YNFKEQ. The CDR3 extends over 15 amino acids. The CDR3: CASSQGLAQQETQYF. The CDR3, as DNA: TGTGCCAGCAGCCAAGGCCTAGCGCAGCAAGAGACCCAGTACTTC.

Here the CDR3 reads CASSLGSRTGLDGYTF. CDR3 sequence (DNA): TGTGCCAGCAGCTTGGGAAGTAGGACAGGGTTAGATGGCTACACCTTC. The chain uses TRBV5-4 and TRBJ1-2; 8 bases agree with TRBD1. This CDR3 is 16 amino acids long. Trimming removed 0 bases from V and 6 bases from J; junction bases left unmatched: 10. CDR1 is SGHNT, CDR2 YYREEE, per germline (reference sequence).

The CDR3 sequence: CASSLSPFSTDTQYF. The CDR3, as DNA: TGTGCCAGCAGCTTAAGTCCTTTTAGCACAGATACGCAGTATTTT. The chain joins TRBV7-3 to TRBJ2-3; D gene uncertain. With 1 base removed from V and 0 bases from J, the gap between germline ends came to 8 bases. Germline lookup yields CDR1 SGHTA and CDR2 FQGTGA. There are 15 residues in the CDR3.

The rearrangement uses TRBV5-1 and TRBJ2-5; D might be TRBD1 (6 bases). Deletions cut 6 bases from V and 2 bases from J, with 14 bases between. The CDR3 runs to 14 residues. Germline V gene lookup returns CDR1 SGHRS and CDR2 YFSETQ. CDR3 bases: TGCGCCAGCAACCCCGGGCAGGGGCAAGAGACCCAGTACTTC. Its translation is CASNPGQGQETQYF.

The chain employs TRBV7-2 and TRBJ2-3; D unclear. The CDR3 spans 15 residues. The V gene's germline CDR1 is SGHTA and CDR2 FQGNSA. Trimming shortened V by 1 base and J by 3 bases, and 11 bases separated the two germline ends. For the CDR3, the DNA is TGTGCCAGCAGCTTAGACGCTGCTAGAACAGATACGCAGTATTTT. Translating gives CASSLDAARTDTQYF. Drawing the rest from reference TRBV7-2 and TRBJ2-3, the complete variable domain is GAGVSQSPSNKVTEKGKDVELRCDPISGHTALYWYRQSLGQGLEFLIYFQGNSAPDKSGLPSDRFSAERTGGSVSTLTIQRTQQEDSAVYLCASSLDAARTDTQYFGPGTRLTVL.

The chain recombines TRBV11-2 with TRBJ1-4; D uncertain. The V and J ends lost 1 base and 7 bases respectively, with 7 bases between them. The CDR3 consists of 13 residues. The germline gives CDR1 SGHAT, CDR2 FQNNGV. DNA of the CDR3: TGTGCCAGCAGCTTAGGTCCGGGTGAAAAACTGTTTTTT. Protein: CASSLGPGEKLFF.

V is TRBV10-3 and J is TRBJ1-2; D unclear. Between the trimmed V and J ends, which lost 5 bases and 2 bases, there was a span of 15 bases. Per germline, CDR1 ENHRY and CDR2 SYGVKD. This CDR3 spans 15 amino acids. The CDR3: CAISLERVENYGYTF. The CDR3 DNA sequence: TGTGCCATCAGTCTCGAGAGGGTTGAGAACTATGGCTACACCTTC.

The rearrangement joins TRBV18 to TRBJ2-1; 8 nucleotides match TRBD2. With 3 bases clipped from V and 9 bases from J, the junction kept 4 bases outside the gene matches. Germline V gives CDR1 KGHSH, CDR2 LQKENI. The CDR3 spans 13 residues. CDR3 protein: CASSPTSVAEQFF. The CDR3 DNA reads as TGTGCCAGCTCACCGACTAGCGTGGCTGAGCAGTTCTTC.

The chain carries TRBV6-5 and TRBJ1-6; tentatively, D is TRBD1 (5 bases). This CDR3 comprises 12 residues. The ends were cut back, 6 bases at V and 8 bases at J, with 8 bases in the middle. Germline CDR1 and CDR2: MNHEY and SVGAGI. The DNA of the CDR3 is TGTGCCAGCAGAGACAGATATTCACCCCTCCACTTT. It translates to CASRDRYSPLHF.

The chain links TRBV11-2 to TRBJ2-7; D perhaps matches TRBD2 (6 bases). Germline CDR1 SGHAT, CDR2 FQNNGV. The CDR3 totals 15 residues. V lost 5 bases and J 4 bases, leaving 18 bases between the germline ends. The CDR3 loop reads CASSRTGVMGYEQYF. For the CDR3, the DNA is TGTGCCAGCAGCCGAACGGGGGTAATGGGGTACGAGCAGTACTTC.

The rearrangement uses TRBV29-1 and TRBJ2-2, with unresolved D. Germline CDR1 and CDR2: SQVTM and ANQGSEA. Trimming removed 4 bases from V and 5 bases from J, with 11 bases in between. The CDR3 runs to 13 residues. This CDR3 is CSVGGVATGELFF. CDR3 DNA: TGCAGCGTTGGAGGCGTAGCAACCGGGGAGCTGTTTTTT.

The rearrangement uses TRBV19 and TRBJ1-5; TRBD1 aligns across 7 bases. The CDR3 loop spans 13 amino acids. CDR1 is LNHDA, CDR2 SQIVND, per germline (reference sequence). J lost 4 bases, V lost 8 bases, and 5 bases had no gene match. The CDR3 nucleotides read TGTGCCAGTCAACAGGGGCGGAATCAGCCCCAGCATTTT. Its translation is CASQQGRNQPQHF.

This clone was seen once. The J gene is TRBJ2-5, the V gene TRBV28; 7 nucleotides align to TRBD1. The CDR3 totals 17 residues. The germline gives CDR1 MDHEN, CDR2 SYDVKM. J was trimmed by 4 bases and V by 4 bases; bases with no gene match: 15. The CDR3 region has the DNA TGTGCCAGCAGTTCCGACAGGGAGATCGGGGTCGGAGAGACCCAGTACTTC. This encodes CASSSDREIGVGETQYF.